The TCR beta chain under discussion was sequenced for a study of T cell responses to AZD1222 COVID-19 vaccine. Whether given at about 4 or about 12 weeks, second doses were pooled. Regarding this clone: The antigen is unknown.

The protocol was immunoSEQ multiplex PCR, while the TCRdb copy is restricted to in-frame clones and leaves out a portion. The repertoire holds some 140,000 clones, with around 90% as singletons. Findings of the study overall: Targeting of unmutated variant regions was reportedly seen in nearly half of spike-specific TCRs.

V gave up 5 bases and J gave up 5 bases; unmatched junction bases: 7. The CDR3 extends over 17 amino acids. Germline loops: CDR1 WSHSY, CDR2 SAAADI. The source material was peripheral blood, sampled 28 days after the second AZD1222 dose. The chain carries TRBV10-2 and TRBJ2-2; 14 bases map to TRBD2. This clonotype originated in an adult who received the AZD1222 COVID-19 vaccine. Written as DNA, the CDR3 is TGCGCCAGCAGTCCCCGACTAGCGGGAGGGCGTACCGGGGAGCTGTTTTTT. Encoded protein: CASSPRLAGGRTGELFF.